This TCR beta chain was sequenced in a study of OX40 agonist ivuxolimab in advanced cancers. Background for the entire study: The costimulatory receptor OX40 (CD134) was targeted by ivuxolimab, a fully human IgG2 agonistic monoclonal antibody. The point of sequencing TCRbeta in the periphery was to test whether ivuxolimab changed TCR sequence diversity and drove clonal T-cell expansion. Of the roughly 52 dose-escalation patients, hepatocellular carcinoma was present in about 19, melanoma in about 15, renal cell carcinoma in 9 and head and neck cancer in 9. The paper covers the monotherapy dose-escalation part of the phase I ivuxolimab trial, which included N of about 56 patients. A male proportion of roughly 85% and a mean age of 60 years, ranging from 23 to 79, were recorded for the dose-escalation cohort. Partial responses occurred in three dose-escalation patients: two with cutaneous melanoma and one with hepatocellular carcinoma. Prior anti-PD-1, anti-PD-L1 or anti-CTLA-4 therapy was permitted, and checkpoint inhibitors had been received by around 39% of dose-escalation patients. Intravenous ivuxolimab was administered to patients every 2 weeks at six dose levels: 0.01, 0.1, 0.3, 1.5, 3 and 10 mg/kg.

Broad study findings and their caveats: The antigen specificity of the peripheral T cells that underwent clonal expansion was not determined. Low levels of normalized T-cell clonal expansion were also shown by some nonresponding patients. In the 0.1-3.0 mg/kg groups, partial responders were among the patients with the lowest normalized peripheral clonal expansion, particularly in CD8+ T cells. At doses of 0.1 to 3.0 mg/kg, clonal expansion of both CD4+ and CD8+ blood T cells was observed from baseline to week 6. After ivuxolimab, more expanded clones were found on average in CD8+ T cells than in CD4+ T cells.

For sequencing of the TCRbeta CDR3 region, genomic DNA was extracted from the sorted cells. The immunoSEQ Assay was used to sequence the TCRbeta CDR3 regions. TCRdb mirrors the immuneACCESS table, restricted to in-frame sequences. Some clones are absent from its copies; in checked studies, under half trace to an unresolved V gene, and the reason for the others is unknown. Here the sample has around 94,000 clones; over 75% occur a single time. The ten largest clones take up 0.31% of the sample. Relative to germline, V is missing 2 bases and J is missing 2 bases, with 0 bases of the junction outside any gene match. Counted from cysteine to phenylalanine, this CDR3 has 14 amino acids. Only the CDR3 portion is preserved as DNA: 42 bases, with reading frame beginning at the first base. As encoded in the germline V gene (reference sequence), CDR1 is MNHEY while CDR2 is SMNVEV. The trial excluded patients who had a history of autoimmune disease or were on systemic immunosuppression. Peripheral blood for TCR sequencing was collected from all dose cohorts at baseline, on cycle 4 day 1, and on cycle 7 day 1. Samples came from an open-label, multicenter, first-in-human phase I dose-escalation trial of ivuxolimab. Adults with locally advanced or metastatic head and neck squamous cell, hepatocellular, melanoma or renal cell carcinoma were enrolled in the trial. CD4+ and CD8+ T cells were sorted separately from peripheral blood before TCR sequencing.

As for this clone: What this receptor recognizes is not known. Base quality data are lacking; no much larger clone is found one base away. Other DNA sequences in the sample encode the same CDR3.

This receptor was identified in an adult with an advanced solid tumor such as melanoma, head and neck, liver or kidney cancer. The material sequenced was CD4+ or CD8+ T cells sorted from blood, taken in a trial of the OX40 agonist ivuxolimab. The receptor chain draws on TRBV27 and TRBJ1-5, with 7 middle bases fitting TRBD1. The CDR3 in this case is CASSLGTGNQPQHF. The base sequence is TGTGCCAGCAGTTTAGGGACAGGCAATCAGCCCCAGCATTTT.